What follows describes a single TCR beta chain. Seattle's cohort entered during active infection and was followed longitudinally. The sample belongs to a study of blood T cell repertoires in COVID-19. Study in general: The study drew acute and convalescent COVID-19 samples from the United States, Italy and Spain.

Authors' analysis steps: Reference gene primer amplification gave estimated nucleated cell counts. The data were produced by immunoSEQ multiplex PCR, yet TCRdb's version contains in-frame clones alone and is incomplete. V and J calls and clone size follow that table, whereas D and trimming were derived from the DNA. Altogether 250,000 or so clones are present, about 90% being singletons, with the ten largest covering more than 0.65%. The CDR3 runs 15 residues. Germline CDR1 MDHEN, CDR2 SYDVKM. Trimming at V came to 2 bases and at J to 4 bases, leaving 7 bases not matched to a gene. V is TRBV28 and J is TRBJ1-1; 7 bases match TRBD1. This clonotype originated in a young man with COVID-19, enrolled during active disease. The sample was peripheral blood. The CDR3 spells CASSLSSAGGTEAFF. The CDR3 nucleotides read TGTGCCAGCAGTTTAAGCTCGGCAGGGGGCACTGAAGCTTTCTTT.